A selection of T cell receptor beta chains follows, all from one sample in a study of cytomegalovirus exposure and HLA in healthy donors. Clones were read by immunoSEQ multiplex PCR, and TCRdb kept only the in-frame ones, dropping some. The sample consists of approximately 110,000 clones, 65% to 80% of them appearing once. Sequencing was performed on PBMCs. The receptor source for this set is a female donor in good health and CMV-seropositive. The CDR3 runs from the conserved cysteine through the conserved F or W. The D gene is left open where the match is weak.

cdr3_aa v_call d_call
CASSFMGGVSYNEQFF TRBV5-4 TRBD2
CASSQGLATETQYF TRBV7-2 TRBD2
CASVEQGGQPQHF TRBV2 NA
CASSRGSTDTQYF TRBV11-3 NA
CASSQDPAGEHNEQFF TRBV4-3 TRBD2
CASGLVSPLLQVEAFF TRBV12-5 NA
CASSSNRDLEQYF TRBV7-8 NA
CASSLGREEQFF TRBV11-1 TRBD2
CASSSQPPRSTSYNEQFF TRBV7-3 NA
CASSFMGQGAVQPQHF TRBV5-5 TRBD1
CASSEGGTSGLREQYF TRBV10-1 TRBD2
CASSHTSGRADTQYF TRBV6-6 TRBD2
CASWDRGATIYF TRBV6-5 TRBD1
CASTAGRQLGYTF TRBV28 NA
CASSPNRGIITGELFF TRBV27 NA
CASSPKRGTGPREKLFF TRBV5-1 TRBD1
CASSPGRTAYNEQFF TRBV7-9 NA
CASSLGQPYEQYF TRBV7-2 NA
CASSPAREQYF TRBV7-2 NA
CASSSEAINYGYTF TRBV5-1 NA
CASSWTSGAYEQYF TRBV5-6 TRBD2
CASSTGGASSYEQYF TRBV6-1 TRBD1
CASSLERTGDISNQPQHF TRBV5-6 TRBD1
CASSDELRDSINNEQFF TRBV14 TRBD1
CASSESAVFGGNTGELFF TRBV7-8 NA
CASSQSPGTGGVQPQHF TRBV4-1 TRBD1
CACPRTGETQYF TRBV30 TRBD1
CAISESGGFDYGYTF TRBV10-3 NA
CASSGGTPILEQYF TRBV28 NA
CASSPGLAGIHEQYF TRBV23-1 TRBD2
CASSQDLVTEAFF TRBV4-3 NA
CASSSLPGILYEQYF TRBV7-2 NA
CAIGDLTTGELFF TRBV10-3 NA
CASSLAAQVEQFF TRBV5-5 NA
CASSPQQNTGELFF TRBV7-3 NA
CAISDGGGETQYF TRBV10-3 TRBD2
CASSRQGATDEQYF TRBV4-1 TRBD1
CAWSGQANTEAFF TRBV30 NA
CASSVGTRGGTDTQYF TRBV9 TRBD2
CASSPRLGQGERISYEQYF TRBV14 TRBD1
CASNFGTGGASGYTF TRBV9 TRBD1
CASRDTGARQPQHF TRBV28 TRBD1
CASSITAGGRSGANVLTF TRBV19 TRBD2
CASSAGASGSGNTIYF TRBV9 NA
CASSSGTSGFGGTGELFF TRBV5-4 TRBD2
CASTPGLAKGDYEQYF TRBV28 NA
CASSLGQSNTEAFF TRBV7-6 NA
CASSSSTGGFIEQYF TRBV5-5 NA
CASTTNLRPSDTQYF TRBV28 NA
CASSPRSYTSNTEAFF TRBV5-4 NA
CASSNRDGNTEAFF TRBV19 NA
CASSITSGSYEQYF TRBV6-1 TRBD2
CASRRGGDHGYTF TRBV6-5 NA
CASSLVTSGRREQFF TRBV28 TRBD2